These T cell receptor beta chains were read from a single sample in a study of post-analysis software for immune sequencing data. Each CDR3 protein is one row after TCRdb ran MiXCR on the PCR reads. Here the sample spans roughly 400,000 distinct CDR3 sequences, over 30% being singletons. Specimen: blood. These receptors were obtained from a girl aged 2 to 9 with multiple sclerosis. Both conserved end residues are trimmed from each CDR3. Clone size is not always given. Where it is, it says once, few, many or a class for expanded clones.

abundance | j_gene | v_gene | CDR3aa
. | TRBJ2-7 | TRBV29-1 | SVCQVTSYEQY
. | TRBJ2-5 | TRBV7-2 | ASSLAAGAETQY
once | TRBJ2-2 | TRBV3-1 | ASSPTVYTGELF
. | TRBJ1-2 | TRBV29-1 | SVEDGQGAIYGYT
. | TRBJ1-6 | TRBV5-6 | ASSLANYPNSPLH
many | TRBJ2-1 | TRBV7-3 | ASSSSGTLLNEQF
once | TRBJ1-2 | TRBV6-2/TRBV6-3 | ASSYGGENYGYT
. | TRBJ2-3 | TRBV20-1 | SAGTGGDTQY
few | TRBJ2-1 | TRBV6-5 | ASSYSKWSINEQF
. | TRBJ1-4 | TRBV28 | ASSPALAAINEKLF
. | TRBJ2-1 | TRBV10-1 | ASSPDRSSYNEQF
. | TRBJ2-3 | TRBV12-3/TRBV12-4 | AAGTGGTSTDTQY
few | TRBJ2-3 | TRBV29-1 | SGYMSGGADTQY
few | TRBJ2-6 | TRBV6-2/TRBV6-3 | ASSPPMSSGANVLT
. | TRBJ2-7 | TRBV7-2 | ASSFMASVHEQY